These 15 T cell receptor beta chains came from one sample sequenced in a study of blood T cell repertoires in COVID-19. Sequencing used immunoSEQ multiplex PCR; TCRdb keeps in-frame clones, though not all of them. The sample records approximately 230,000 clones, 80% to 90% being singletons. The specimen was peripheral blood. The receptors were gathered from a man aged 80 or over with acute or convalescent COVID-19.

The chain links TRBV15 to TRBJ2-2, with a possible D match to TRBD2 (6 bases). Trimming removed 0 bases at V and 5 bases at J, with 13 bases between. Per germline, CDR1 LNHNV and CDR2 YYDKDF (reference sequence). The CDR3 contains 16 residues. The CDR3: CATSRDGLTITGELFF. The CDR3 bases are TGTGCCACCAGCAGAGACGGACTAACCATAACCGGGGAGCTGTTTTTT.

The chain joins TRBV28 to TRBJ1-2, with TRBD1 as a possible D gene (6 bases). Germline loops: CDR1 MDHEN, CDR2 SYDVKM. The length of the CDR3 is 13 residues. With 5 bases removed from V and 4 bases from J, the gap between germline ends came to 11 bases. CDR3 loop: CASSPTGFYGYTF. The CDR3 coding sequence is TGTGCCAGCAGTCCGACAGGTTTCTATGGCTACACCTTC.

The chain links TRBV2 to TRBJ1-1, with D hard to call. The CDR3 consists of 15 residues. The germline CDR1 and CDR2 sequences are SNHLY and FYNNEI. V lost 8 bases and J lost 0, with 16 bases in between. The CDR3 reads CASAPFEGMNTEAFF. In DNA, the CDR3 is TGTGCCAGCGCCCCTTTCGAGGGTATGAACACTGAAGCTTTCTTT.

This sequence joins TRBV6-5 and TRBJ2-1; 11 bases fit TRBD1. V was clipped by 1 base and J by 9 bases; unmatched bases: 8. Germline lookup yields CDR1 MNHEY and CDR2 SVGAGI. This CDR3 has 16 amino acids. The CDR3 region has the DNA TGTGCCAGCAGTTACTACGGGACAGGGGGAACGAGTGAGCAGTTCTTC. Encoded protein: CASSYYGTGGTSEQFF.

This chain joins TRBV5-5 and TRBJ1-2; TRBD1 matches at 8 bases. This CDR3 has 15 amino acids. CDR1 is SGHKS and CDR2 is YYEKEE in the germline V gene (reference sequence). V shed 0 bases and J 6 bases; nucleotides not matched to a gene: 7. The CDR3 DNA sequence: TGTGCCAGCAGCTTGGCCGGACAGGGTGTTGATGGCTACACCTTC. Encoded protein: CASSLAGQGVDGYTF.

J is TRBJ2-2 and V is TRBV6-5, with D tentatively TRBD1 (5 bases). V lost 2 bases, J lost 1 base, and 11 bases lay in between. CDR3 size: 16 residues. CDR1 and CDR2 from the germline V gene are MNHEY and SVGAGI. The CDR3 region is CASSYEGRVNTGELFF. DNA for the CDR3: TGTGCCAGCAGTTACGAAGGCAGGGTGAACACCGGGGAGCTGTTTTTT.

The V and J genes are TRBV3-1 (or the pseudogene TRBV3-2) and TRBJ1-2; 7 bases are a match to TRBD1. V lost 3 bases to trimming and J lost 6 bases; unmatched junction nucleotides: 4. This CDR3 comprises 13 residues. Germline-derived CDR1 and CDR2 are LGHDT and YNNKEL (reference sequence). DNA of the CDR3: TGTGCCAGCAGCCACTGGACAGGAGATGGCTACACCTTC. It translates to CASSHWTGDGYTF.

The chain is built from TRBV6-5 and TRBJ2-7; 8 bases map to TRBD2. The CDR3 covers 12 residues. CDR1 is MNHEY, CDR2 SVGAGI, per germline. Trimming took 6 bases from V and 4 from J; bases not matched to a gene: 2. The CDR3 protein is CASRSGRYEQYF. CDR3 bases: TGTGCCAGCAGGAGCGGGAGATACGAGCAGTACTTC.

The V gene is TRBV5-5, the J gene TRBJ2-2, with no clear D. CDR1 is SGHKS, CDR2 YYEKEE, per germline (reference sequence). Trimming removed 1 base from V and 1 base from J, with 14 bases in between. The CDR3 length is 17 residues. This CDR3 reads CASSLYEVRLNTGELFF. The CDR3 bases are TGTGCCAGCAGCTTGTATGAAGTCAGGTTGAACACCGGGGAGCTGTTTTTT. Full variable domain (rest looked up from reference TRBV5-5 and TRBJ2-2): DAGVTQSPTHLIKTRGQQVTLRCSPISGHKSVSWYQQVLGQGPQFIFQYYEKEERGRGNFPDRFSARQFPNYSSELNVNALLLGDSALYLCASSLYEVRLNTGELFFGEGSRLTVL.

The genes are TRBV28 and TRBJ1-1; D perhaps matches TRBD1 (5 bases). Germline V gene data show CDR1 as MDHEN and CDR2 as SYDVKM. CDR3 length: 14 residues. V gave up 5 bases and J gave up 6 bases, with 16 bases separating them. CDR3 in DNA: TGTGCCAGCAGTCCGCCCATGCGGGGGGCTGAAGCTTTCTTT. It is translated as CASSPPMRGAEAFF.

J is TRBJ1-6 and V is TRBV7-2; 7 bases map to TRBD1. The CDR3 consists of 16 residues. The J segment lost 9 bases and the V segment lost 4 bases, leaving 12 bases of the junction unmatched. Germline CDR1 is SGHTA and CDR2 is FQGNSA. As DNA, the CDR3 is TGTGCCAGCAGCTCGAATCGACAGGGTCGGGCTTCACCCCTCCACTTT. It translates to CASSSNRQGRASPLHF.

In its sample, this clone was seen a few times. The genes are TRBV18 and TRBJ1-2, with a tentative D call TRBD1 (6 bases). From germline, CDR1 is KGHSH and CDR2 LQKENI. The CDR3 contains 14 residues. V lost 3 bases and J lost 2, with 10 bases in between. This CDR3 is CASSPEQGNYGYTF. The CDR3 DNA is TGTGCCAGCTCACCGGAACAGGGCAACTATGGCTACACCTTC. Full variable domain (outside the CDR3, taken from reference TRBV18 and TRBJ1-2): NAGVMQNPRHLVRRRGQEARLRCSPMKGHSHVYWYRQLPEEGLKFMVYLQKENIIDESGMPKERFSAEFPKEGPSILRIQQVVRGDSAAYFCASSPEQGNYGYTFGSGTRLTVV.

This sequence joins TRBV6-2 or TRBV6-3 and TRBJ2-5; 10 nucleotides match TRBD1. The length of the CDR3 is 18 residues. CDR1 MNHEY and CDR2 SVGEGT come from the germline V gene. Losses at the gene ends were 0 bases for V and 1 base for J; bases not matched to a gene: 8. The CDR3 DNA follows: TGTGCCAGCAGTTACTCGGGGACAGGGGCCACTATCCAAGAGACCCAGTACTTC. This gives the protein CASSYSGTGATIQETQYF.

The V and J genes are TRBV2 and TRBJ2-2, with TRBD1 as a possible D gene (6 bases). V lost 4 bases and J lost 1, with 16 bases in between. There are 17 residues in the CDR3. Germline CDR1 SNHLY, CDR2 FYNNEI. In DNA, the CDR3 is TGTGCCAGCAGTGGTTTTCCAAAGACAGGGAACACCGGGGAGCTGTTTTTT. This sequence encodes CASSGFPKTGNTGELFF.

The gene calls are TRBV5-1 and TRBJ2-1, with D unresolved. Trimming took off 1 base at V and 0 bases at J, with 11 bases between the two ends. In germline, CDR1 is SGHRS, CDR2 YFSETQ. This CDR3 is built from 16 residues. The CDR3 region is CASSLQTSNSYNEQFF. DNA for the CDR3: TGCGCCAGCAGCTTGCAGACTTCTAACTCCTACAATGAGCAGTTCTTC. The entire variable domain, with the rest obtained from reference TRBV5-1 and TRBJ2-1, is as follows: KAGVTQTPRYLIKTRGQQVTLSCSPISGHRSVSWYQQTPGQGLQFLFEYFSETQRNKGNFPGRFSGRQFSNSRSEMNVSTLELGDSALYLCASSLQTSNSYNEQFFGPGTRLTVL.